The 9 T cell receptor beta chains below come from one sample, sequenced in a study of blood T cell repertoires in COVID-19. TCRdb's copy holds only in-frame clones and misses some; the assay was immunoSEQ multiplex PCR. Found here are about 390,000 clones, around 87% of them singletons; the top ten hold about 2.1%. Specimen: peripheral blood. These TCRs come from a woman aged 55 to 70 with COVID-19, enrolled during active disease.

The rearrangement joins TRBV7-8 to TRBJ2-7; a weak D match, TRBD2 (5 bases). Between the trimmed V and J ends, which lost 4 bases and 3 bases, there was a span of 10 bases. CDR1 is SGHVS and CDR2 is FQNEAQ in the germline V gene. The CDR3 extends over 13 amino acids. CDR3 coding DNA: TGTGCCAGCAGCTGGGAGCTGGACTACGAGCAGTACTTC. This translates into CASSWELDYEQYF.

This chain joins TRBV19 and TRBJ2-5; 7 nucleotides match TRBD1. J was trimmed by 1 base and V by 6 bases; bases with no gene match: 2. This CDR3 region has 13 residues. Germline V lookup: CDR1 LNHDA, CDR2 SQIVND (reference sequence). CDR3 coding DNA: TGTGCCAGTAGCGGACAGGTCCAAGAGACCCAGTACTTC. As protein: CASSGQVQETQYF.

The V gene is TRBV7-9, the J gene TRBJ1-2, with 12 bases aligning to TRBD1. CDR1 and CDR2 (germline): SEHNR, FQNEAQ (reference sequence). This CDR3 spans 15 amino acids. The junction had 5 bases not matched to a gene; V was cut back by 5 bases and J by 4 bases. In DNA form, the CDR3 reads TGTGCCAGCAGCAGGGGACAGGGGGCAATCTATGGCTACACCTTC. This encodes CASSRGQGAIYGYTF.

The chain uses TRBV3-1 (or the pseudogene TRBV3-2) and TRBJ2-7; D not resolved. The V and J ends lost 1 base and 3 bases respectively, with 13 bases between them. This CDR3 has 15 residues. Looked up from germline, CDR1 is LGHDT and CDR2 is YNNKEL (reference sequence). CDR3 sequence: CASSQGVQQRYEQYF. DNA of the CDR3: TGTGCCAGCAGCCAAGGAGTACAGCAACGCTACGAGCAGTACTTC.

This clone was counted once. The chain couples TRBV3-1 (or the pseudogene TRBV3-2) to TRBJ2-2; 10 positions agree with TRBD1. Losses at the gene ends were 1 base for V and 6 bases for J; bases not matched to a gene: 5. Germline CDR1 LGHDT, CDR2 YNNKEL (reference sequence). There are 16 residues in the CDR3. CDR3 bases: TGTGCCAGCAGCCAAGGAGCCGGGACAGGGGCCGGGGAGCTGTTTTTT. As protein: CASSQGAGTGAGELFF.

The V call is TRBV18, the J call TRBJ2-4; weak D call: TRBD1 (6 bases). Germline loops: CDR1 KGHSH, CDR2 LQKENI. The CDR3 contains 16 residues. V was shortened by 2 bases and J by 1 base, with 12 bases between the two germline ends. CDR3 DNA sequence: TGTGCCAGCTCACCAGAGTTGGGGGCGGCCAAAAACATTCAGTACTTC. It yields the protein CASSPELGAAKNIQYF.

The rearrangement uses TRBV3-1 (or the pseudogene TRBV3-2) and TRBJ1-5; D perhaps matches TRBD1 (5 bases). The CDR3 has 14 residues. Germline loops: CDR1 LGHDT, CDR2 YNNKEL (reference sequence). V lost 3 bases, J lost 7 bases, and 13 bases lay in between. The CDR3 bases are TGTGCCAGCAGCCAGCGGGGCGCGGGGCAGCCCCAGCATTTT. Its protein product is CASSQRGAGQPQHF.

The chain links TRBV6-5 to TRBJ1-1; 7 bases agree with TRBD1. The CDR3 is 13 amino acids. Germline-derived CDR1 and CDR2 are MNHEY and SVGAGI. The trim removed 7 bases at V and 5 bases at J, leaving 7 bases unmatched. The CDR3, as DNA: TGTGCCAGCAACCGACAGGGAAATACTGAAGCTTTCTTT. It yields the protein CASNRQGNTEAFF.

The chain links TRBV6-5 to TRBJ1-5; TRBD1 agrees at 8 bases. Trimming at V came to 8 bases and at J to 5 bases, leaving 8 bases not matched to a gene. CDR3 length equals 14 residues. Germline CDR1 MNHEY, CDR2 SVGAGI. The CDR3 DNA reads as TGTGCCAGCTTTCGGACAGGGCAGGATCAGCCCCAGCATTTT. Translated: CASFRTGQDQPQHF.